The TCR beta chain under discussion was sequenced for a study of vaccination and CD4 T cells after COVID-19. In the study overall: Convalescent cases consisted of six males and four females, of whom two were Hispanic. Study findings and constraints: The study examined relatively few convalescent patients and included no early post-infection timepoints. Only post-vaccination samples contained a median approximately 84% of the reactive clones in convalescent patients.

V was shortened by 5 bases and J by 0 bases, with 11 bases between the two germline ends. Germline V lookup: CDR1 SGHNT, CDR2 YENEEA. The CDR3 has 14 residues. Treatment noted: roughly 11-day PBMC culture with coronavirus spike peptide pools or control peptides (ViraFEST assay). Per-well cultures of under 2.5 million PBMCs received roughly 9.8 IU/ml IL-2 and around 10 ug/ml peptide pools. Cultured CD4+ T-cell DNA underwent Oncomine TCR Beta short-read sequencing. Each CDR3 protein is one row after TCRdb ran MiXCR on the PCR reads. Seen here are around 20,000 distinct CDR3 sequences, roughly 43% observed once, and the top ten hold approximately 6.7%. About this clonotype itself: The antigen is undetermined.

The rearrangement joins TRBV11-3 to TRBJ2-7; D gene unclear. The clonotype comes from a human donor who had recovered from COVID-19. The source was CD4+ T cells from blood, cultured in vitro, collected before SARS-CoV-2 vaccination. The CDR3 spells CASSLLRSSYEQYF. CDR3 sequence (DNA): TGTGCCAGCAGCCTCCTCAGGAGCTCCTACGAGCAGTACTTC.